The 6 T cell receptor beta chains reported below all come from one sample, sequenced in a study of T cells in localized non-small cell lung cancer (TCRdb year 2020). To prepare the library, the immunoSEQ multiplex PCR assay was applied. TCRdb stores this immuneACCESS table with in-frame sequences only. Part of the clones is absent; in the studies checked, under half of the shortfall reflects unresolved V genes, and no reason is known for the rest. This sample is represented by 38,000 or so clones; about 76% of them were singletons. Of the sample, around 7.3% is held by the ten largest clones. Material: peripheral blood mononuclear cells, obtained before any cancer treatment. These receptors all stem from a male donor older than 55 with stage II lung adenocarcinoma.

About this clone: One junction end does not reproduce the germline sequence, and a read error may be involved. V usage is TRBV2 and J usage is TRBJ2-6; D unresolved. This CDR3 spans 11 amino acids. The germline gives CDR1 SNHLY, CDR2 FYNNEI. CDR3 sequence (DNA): TGTGCCAGCAGTCAAGCCAACGTCCTGACTTTC. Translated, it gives CASSQANVLTF.

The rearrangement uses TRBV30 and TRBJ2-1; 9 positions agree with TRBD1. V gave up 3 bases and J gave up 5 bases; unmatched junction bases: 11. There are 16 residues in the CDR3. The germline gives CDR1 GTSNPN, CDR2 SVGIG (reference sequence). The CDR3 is CAWRHSGTGNNNEQFF. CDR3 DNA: TGTGCCTGGAGGCATTCCGGGACAGGGAACAACAATGAGCAGTTCTTC.

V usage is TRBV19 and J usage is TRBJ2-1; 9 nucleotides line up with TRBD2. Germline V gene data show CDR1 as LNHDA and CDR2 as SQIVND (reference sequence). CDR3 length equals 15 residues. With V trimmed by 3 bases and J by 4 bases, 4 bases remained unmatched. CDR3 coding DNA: TGTGCCAGTAGTATCGCCGCGGGAGGGTACAATGAGCAGTTCTTC. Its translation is CASSIAAGGYNEQFF.

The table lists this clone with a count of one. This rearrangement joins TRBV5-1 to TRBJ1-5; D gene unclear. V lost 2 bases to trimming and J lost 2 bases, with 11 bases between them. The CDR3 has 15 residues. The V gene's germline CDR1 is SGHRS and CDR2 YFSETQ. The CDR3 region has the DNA TGCGCCAGCAGCTTCTCCGGAGCGGGCAATCAGCCCCAGCATTTT. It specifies CASSFSGAGNQPQHF.

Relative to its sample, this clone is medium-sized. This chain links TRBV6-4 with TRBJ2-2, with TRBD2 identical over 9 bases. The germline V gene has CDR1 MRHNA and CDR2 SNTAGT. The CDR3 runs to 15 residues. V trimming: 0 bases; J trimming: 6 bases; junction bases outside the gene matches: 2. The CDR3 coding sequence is TGTGCCAGCAGTGACTCGAGGACTAGCGCCGGGGAGCTGTTTTTT. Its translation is CASSDSRTSAGELFF.

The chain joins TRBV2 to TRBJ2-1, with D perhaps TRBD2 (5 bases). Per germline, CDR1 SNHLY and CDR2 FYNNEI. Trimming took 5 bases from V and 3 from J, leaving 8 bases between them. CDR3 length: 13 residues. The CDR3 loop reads CASSSGVYNEQFF. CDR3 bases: TGTGCCAGCAGTAGCGGAGTCTACAATGAGCAGTTCTTC.